This TCR beta chain was captured in a study of T cell responses to AZD1222 COVID-19 vaccine. General study points: Receipt of two AZD1222 doses was followed by a rise in Spike-specific TCR breadth and depth.

Trimming cost V 1 base and J 4 bases, with 10 bases left between them. CDR1 and CDR2 (germline): LGHNT, FRNRAP. The CDR3 has 14 amino acids. As to this clone: Its antigen is not known.

Profiling relied on immunoSEQ multiplex PCR, and the TCRdb table lists in-frame clones only, not all of them. The repertoire includes 70,000 to 85,000 clones, over 80% of them detected once, and 2.5% to 3.5% sits in the top ten. Sequencing used peripheral blood, obtained on day 0 of AZD1222 vaccination. The receptor was isolated from an adult in good health. The V gene is TRBV12-5, the J gene TRBJ2-5; either TRBD1 or TRBD2 may supply D (5 bases each). CDR3 sequence: CASGLAAGAETQYF. The CDR3, as DNA: TGTGCTAGTGGTTTGGCAGCCGGGGCAGAGACCCAGTACTTC.